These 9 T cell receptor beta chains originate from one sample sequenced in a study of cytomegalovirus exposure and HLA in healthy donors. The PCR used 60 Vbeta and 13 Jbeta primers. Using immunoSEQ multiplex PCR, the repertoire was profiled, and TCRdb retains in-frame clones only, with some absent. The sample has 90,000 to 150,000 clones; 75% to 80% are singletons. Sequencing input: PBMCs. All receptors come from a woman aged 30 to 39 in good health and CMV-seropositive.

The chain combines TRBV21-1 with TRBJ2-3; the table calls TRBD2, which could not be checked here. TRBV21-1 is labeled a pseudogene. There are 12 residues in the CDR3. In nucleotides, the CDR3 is TGTGCCAGTTTCGGGGGGACAGATACGCAGTATTTT. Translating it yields CASFGGTDTQYF.

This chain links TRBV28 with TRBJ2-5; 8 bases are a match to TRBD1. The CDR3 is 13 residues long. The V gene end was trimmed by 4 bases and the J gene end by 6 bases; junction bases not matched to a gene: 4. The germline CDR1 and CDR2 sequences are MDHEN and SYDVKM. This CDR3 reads CASSSGGRKTQYF. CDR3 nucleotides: TGTGCCAGCAGTTCAGGGGGCCGGAAGACCCAGTACTTC.

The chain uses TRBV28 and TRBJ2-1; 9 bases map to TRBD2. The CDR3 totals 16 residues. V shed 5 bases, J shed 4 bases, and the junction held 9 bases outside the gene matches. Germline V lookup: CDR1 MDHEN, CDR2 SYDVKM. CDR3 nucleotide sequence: TGTGCCAGCAGTCGACTGACTAGCGGTAATTACAATGAGCAGTTCTTC. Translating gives CASSRLTSGNYNEQFF.

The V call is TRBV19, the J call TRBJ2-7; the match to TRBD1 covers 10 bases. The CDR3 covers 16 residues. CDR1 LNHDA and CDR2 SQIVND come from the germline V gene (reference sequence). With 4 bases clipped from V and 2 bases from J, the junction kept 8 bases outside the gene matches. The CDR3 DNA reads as TGTGCCAGTAGTACGCCCGGGACAGGGGCTACCTACGAGCAGTACTTC. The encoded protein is CASSTPGTGATYEQYF.

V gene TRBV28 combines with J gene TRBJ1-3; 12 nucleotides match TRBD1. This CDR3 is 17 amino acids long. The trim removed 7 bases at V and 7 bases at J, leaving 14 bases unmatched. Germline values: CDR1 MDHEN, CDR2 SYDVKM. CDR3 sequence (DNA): TGTGCCAGCAACTCACCCGGGACAGGGGGCTATTACAACACCATATATTTT. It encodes CASNSPGTGGYYNTIYF.

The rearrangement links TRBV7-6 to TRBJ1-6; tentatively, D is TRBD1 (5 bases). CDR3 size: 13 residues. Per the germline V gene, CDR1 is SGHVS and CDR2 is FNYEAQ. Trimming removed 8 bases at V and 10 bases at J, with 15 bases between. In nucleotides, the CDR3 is TGTGCCAGCGGAGACAGCCTAGGATCACCCCTCCACTTT. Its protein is CASGDSLGSPLHF.

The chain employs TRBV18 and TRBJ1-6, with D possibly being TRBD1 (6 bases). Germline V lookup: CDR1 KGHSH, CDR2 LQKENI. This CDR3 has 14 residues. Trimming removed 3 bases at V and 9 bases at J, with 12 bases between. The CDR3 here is CASSPRGEISPLHF. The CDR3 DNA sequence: TGTGCCAGCTCACCCAGGGGCGAGATTTCACCCCTCCACTTT.

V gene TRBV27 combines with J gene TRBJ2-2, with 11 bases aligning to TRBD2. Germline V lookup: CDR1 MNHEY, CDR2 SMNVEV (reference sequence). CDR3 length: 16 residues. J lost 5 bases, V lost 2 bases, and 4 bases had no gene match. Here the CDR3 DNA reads TGTGCCAGCAGTTTAAGACTAGCGGGGTTAACCGGGGAGCTGTTTTTT. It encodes CASSLRLAGLTGELFF.

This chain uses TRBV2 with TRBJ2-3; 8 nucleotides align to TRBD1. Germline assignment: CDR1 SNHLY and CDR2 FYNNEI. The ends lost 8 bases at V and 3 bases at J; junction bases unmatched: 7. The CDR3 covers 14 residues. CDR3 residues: CASLDRVGTDTQYF. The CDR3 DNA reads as TGTGCCAGCCTGGACAGGGTGGGGACAGATACGCAGTATTTT.